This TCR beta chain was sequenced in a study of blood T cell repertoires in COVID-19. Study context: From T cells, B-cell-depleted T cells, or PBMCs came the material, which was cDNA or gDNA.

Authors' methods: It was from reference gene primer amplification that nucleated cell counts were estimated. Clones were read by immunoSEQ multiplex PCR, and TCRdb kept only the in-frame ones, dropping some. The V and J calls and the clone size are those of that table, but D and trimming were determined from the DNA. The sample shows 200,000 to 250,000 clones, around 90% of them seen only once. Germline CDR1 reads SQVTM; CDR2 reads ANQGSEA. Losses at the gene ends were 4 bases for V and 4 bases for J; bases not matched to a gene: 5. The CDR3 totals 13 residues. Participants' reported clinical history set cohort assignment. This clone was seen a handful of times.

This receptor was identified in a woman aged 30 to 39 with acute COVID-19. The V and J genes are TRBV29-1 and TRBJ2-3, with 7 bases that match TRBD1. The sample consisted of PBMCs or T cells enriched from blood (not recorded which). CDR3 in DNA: TGCAGCGTTGTCCTTACAGGGGCAGATACGCAGTATTTT. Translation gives CSVVLTGADTQYF.